This entry lists 12 T cell receptor beta chains sequenced from one sample in a study of T cells after yellow fever vaccination (dated by TCRdb to between 2018 and 2021). Library construction relied on 5' RACE. The listed sequencing device is Illumina HiSeq 2500. Using fastp trimming at Q25 and MiXCR clonotype assembly, TCRdb reanalyzed the public sequencing data and kept in-frame beta chains. Identical CDR3 protein sequences are pooled into one entry, listed with their most common genes and DNA. The sample yields around 250,000 distinct CDR3 sequences; less than 9% were counted once. The ten largest clones capture roughly 0.86% of the sample. The intended sense of this specimen's treatment or condition label: live attenuated yellow fever vaccine strain. The sequences come from CD4+ T cells sorted from PBMCs, collected 15 days after the yellow fever booster vaccination. Source of these receptors: a young man who received the YFV17D yellow fever vaccine.

This clonotype was detected only a few times. The gene calls are TRBV11-3 and TRBJ2-2; unclear D gene. Deletions cut 0 bases from V and 6 bases from J, with 5 bases between. This CDR3 spans 13 amino acids. Germline V gives CDR1 SGHNT, CDR2 YENEEA. The CDR3 bases are TGTGCCAGCAGCTTAGATGGGTCCGGGGAGCTGTTTTTT. Translating gives CASSLDGSGELFF.

There are a few counts of this clonotype. The chain joins TRBV9 to TRBJ2-1; D ambiguous. This CDR3 comprises 15 residues. Germline CDR1 reads SGDLS; CDR2 reads YYNGEE. The germline V and J ends were trimmed by 4 bases and 8 bases, with 19 bases remaining between them. CDR3 sequence reads: CASSLSGSAWDEQFF. The CDR3 DNA reads TGTGCCAGCAGCCTTAGTGGTTCGGCCTGGGATGAGCAGTTCTTC.

This clonotype was observed a handful of times. The rearrangement links TRBV20-1 to TRBJ2-5, with 12 nucleotides matching TRBD2. The germline V gene encodes CDR1 DFQATT and CDR2 SNEGSKA (reference sequence). V gave up 8 bases and J gave up 4 bases; unmatched junction bases: 5. This CDR3 contains 13 residues. The CDR3 loop reads CSIPGLAGETQYF. The DNA of the CDR3 is TGCAGTATTCCGGGACTAGCGGGAGAGACCCAGTACTTC.

The chain employs TRBV4-2 and TRBJ1-5; TRBD1 aligns across 7 bases. V lost 0 bases, J lost 7 bases, and 6 bases stayed unmatched. Germline V gene data show CDR1 as LGHNA and CDR2 as YNFKEQ. The CDR3 is 15 residues long. For the CDR3, the DNA is TGTGCCAGCAGCCAAGAGACAGGGCCGGGGCAGCCCCAGCATTTT. As protein: CASSQETGPGQPQHF.

This clonotype was detected a few times. The rearrangement links TRBV12-3 or TRBV12-4 to TRBJ1-5; TRBD1 is a possible D gene (5 bases). Deletions cut 4 bases from V and 9 bases from J, with 13 bases between. CDR3 length: 13 residues. Written as DNA, the CDR3 is TGTGCCAGCAGTTCAGGGTCGCTGTTGCCCCAGCATTTT. The encoded protein is CASSSGSLLPQHF.

The sample holds a few counts of this clonotype. The J gene is TRBJ2-5, the V gene TRBV24-1; TRBD1 aligns across 7 bases. V gave up 1 base and J gave up 2 bases; unmatched junction bases: 3. This CDR3 region has 15 residues. Germline assignment: CDR1 KGHDR and CDR2 SFDVKD. This chain's CDR3 is CATSDFGDRQETQYF. The DNA for the CDR3 is TGTGCCACCAGTGATTTTGGGGACAGACAAGAGACCCAGTACTTC.

This clonotype was counted many times. This chain joins TRBV7-2 and TRBJ2-1; D is unclear. The germline CDR1 and CDR2 sequences are SGHTA and FQGNSA. The CDR3 is made up of 13 amino acids. Trimming stripped 1 base from V and 7 bases from J, with 8 bases between. The CDR3 is CASSLDYTNEQFF. CDR3 nucleotide sequence: TGTGCCAGCAGCTTAGACTACACTAATGAGCAGTTCTTC.

This clonotype appeared a few times. The V gene is TRBV5-1, the J gene TRBJ2-1; 13 bases map to TRBD2. From germline, CDR1 is SGHRS and CDR2 YFSETQ. Germline trimming cut 0 bases from V and 1 base from J; bases unmatched to any gene: 1. The CDR3 has 17 residues. The CDR3 nucleotides are TGCGCCAGCAGCTTGGGACTAGCGGGAGGTTCCTACAATGAGCAGTTCTTC. This gives the protein CASSLGLAGGSYNEQFF.

As concerns this clonotype: This may stem from a read error, because a much larger clone lies one nucleotide away. V usage is TRBV4-2 and J usage is TRBJ2-1, with 8 positions matching TRBD2. The CDR3 runs 15 residues. The germline CDR1 and CDR2 sequences are LGHNA and YNFKEQ. V was clipped by 2 bases and J by 9 bases; unmatched bases: 9. The CDR3 region is CASSQRDGRAIEQFF. The CDR3 DNA is TGTGCCAGCAGCCAAAGGGACGGGAGGGCCATTGAGCAGTTCTTC.

The chain uses TRBV20-1 and TRBJ2-3, with TRBD2 matching over 8 bases. The CDR3 extends over 15 amino acids. Germline V lookup: CDR1 DFQATT, CDR2 SNEGSKA (reference sequence). The V gene end was trimmed by 6 bases and the J gene end by 1 base; junction bases not matched to a gene: 9. CDR3 coding DNA: TGCAGTGCCCTTGGCTTCGGGGGGGGCACAGATACGCAGTATTTT. Amino acid sequence: CSALGFGGGTDTQYF.

The V call is TRBV27, the J call TRBJ1-1, with unresolved D. The germline gives CDR1 MNHEY, CDR2 SMNVEV (reference sequence). The CDR3 has 14 amino acids. The germline V and J ends were trimmed by 4 bases and 1 base, with 10 bases remaining between them. The CDR3 bases are TGTGCCAGCAGTTCCCCACATGCGAACACTGAAGCTTTCTTT. Protein sequence: CASSSPHANTEAFF.

This clonotype was observed at least ten times. V gene TRBV4-3 combines with J gene TRBJ2-5; D call uncertain. Trimming removed 3 bases at V and 3 bases at J, with 20 bases between. This CDR3 region has 17 residues. Germline V lookup: CDR1 LGHNA, CDR2 YSLEER. The CDR3 sequence: CASSHSLADRWEETQYF. The CDR3 DNA is TGCGCCAGCAGCCATTCTTTAGCAGATCGGTGGGAAGAGACCCAGTACTTC.